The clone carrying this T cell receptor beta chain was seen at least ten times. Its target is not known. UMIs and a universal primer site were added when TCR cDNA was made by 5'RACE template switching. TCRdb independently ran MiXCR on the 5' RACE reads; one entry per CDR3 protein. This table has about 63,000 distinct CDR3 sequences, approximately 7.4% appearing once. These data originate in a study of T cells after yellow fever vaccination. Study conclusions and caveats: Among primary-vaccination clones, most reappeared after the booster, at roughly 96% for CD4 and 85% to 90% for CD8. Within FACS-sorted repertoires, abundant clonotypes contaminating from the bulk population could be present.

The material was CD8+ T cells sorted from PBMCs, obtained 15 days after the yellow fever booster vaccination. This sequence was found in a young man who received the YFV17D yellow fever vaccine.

CDR3 nucleotide sequence: TGTGCCAGCCTATTGATCGGAGTCGGTGGGGTGGAGACCCAGTACTTC. Translation: CASLLIGVGGVETQYF. This sequence joins TRBV3-1 and TRBJ2-5; D is unresolved. Germline V gene data show CDR1 as LGHDT and CDR2 as YNNKEL (reference sequence). Trimming took 8 bases from V and 5 from J, leaving 24 bases between them. This CDR3 has 16 amino acids.